This TCR beta chain was identified during a study of blood T cell repertoires in COVID-19. At the level of the study: Acute-phase and convalescent COVID-19 samples originated in the United States, Italy and Spain.

Those who participated ranged in age from roughly 18 to 90 years and resided in about two dozen US areas. Assay: immunoSEQ multiplex PCR; the TCRdb copy retains only in-frame clones and omits some. The sample holds some 210,000 clones; roughly four fifths are singletons and the top ten take 7.5% to 10%. Trimming removed 7 bases at V and 12 bases at J, with 26 bases between. The CDR3 spans 15 residues. Looked up from germline, CDR1 is SGHRS and CDR2 is YFSETQ. Input material: PBMCs or T cells enriched from blood (not recorded which). This TCR came from a man aged 40-49 years who had recovered from COVID-19. The rearrangement joins TRBV5-1 to TRBJ2-1, with a weak D call TRBD1 (6 bases). CDR3 region: CASSAGGAHGHGQFF. In DNA form, the CDR3 reads TGCGCCAGCTCTGCTGGGGGCGCGCATGGGCACGGGCAGTTCTTC.